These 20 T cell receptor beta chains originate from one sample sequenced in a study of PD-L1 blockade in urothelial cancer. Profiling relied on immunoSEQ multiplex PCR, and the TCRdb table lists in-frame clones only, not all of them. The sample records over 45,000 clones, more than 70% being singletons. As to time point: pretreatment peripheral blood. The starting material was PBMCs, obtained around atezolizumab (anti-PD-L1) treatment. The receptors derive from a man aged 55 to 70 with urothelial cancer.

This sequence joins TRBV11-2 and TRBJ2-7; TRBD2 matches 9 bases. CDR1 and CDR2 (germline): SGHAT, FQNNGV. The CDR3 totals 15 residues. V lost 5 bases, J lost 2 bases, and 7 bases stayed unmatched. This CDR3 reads CASSPNSGGPYEQYF. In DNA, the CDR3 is TGTGCCAGCAGCCCTAATAGCGGGGGACCCTACGAGCAGTACTTC.

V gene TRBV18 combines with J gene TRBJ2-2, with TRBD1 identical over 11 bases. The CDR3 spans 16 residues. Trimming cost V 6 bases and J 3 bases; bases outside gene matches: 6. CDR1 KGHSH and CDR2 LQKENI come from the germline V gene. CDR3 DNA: TGTGCCAGCTCGTATGGACAGGGGGCTGACACCGGGGAGCTGTTTTTT. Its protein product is CASSYGQGADTGELFF.

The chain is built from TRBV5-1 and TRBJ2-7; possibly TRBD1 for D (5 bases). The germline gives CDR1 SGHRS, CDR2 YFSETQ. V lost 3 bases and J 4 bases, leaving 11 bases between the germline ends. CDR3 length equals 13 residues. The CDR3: CASSSTETYEQYF. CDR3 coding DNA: TGCGCCAGCAGCTCGACAGAGACTTACGAGCAGTACTTC.

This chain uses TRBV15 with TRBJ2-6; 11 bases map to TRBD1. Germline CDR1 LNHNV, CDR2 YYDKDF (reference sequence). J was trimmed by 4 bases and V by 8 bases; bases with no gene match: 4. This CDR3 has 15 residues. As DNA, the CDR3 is TGTGCCACCGGGACAGGGGGTTCGGGGGCCAACGTCCTGACTTTC. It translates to CATGTGGSGANVLTF.

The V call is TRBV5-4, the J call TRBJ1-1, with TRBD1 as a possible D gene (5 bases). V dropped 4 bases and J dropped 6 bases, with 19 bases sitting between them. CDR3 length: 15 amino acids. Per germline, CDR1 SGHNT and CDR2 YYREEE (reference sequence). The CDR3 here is CASSTGLMNRPEAFF. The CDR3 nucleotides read TGTGCCAGCAGCACGGGACTAATGAATCGGCCTGAAGCTTTCTTT.

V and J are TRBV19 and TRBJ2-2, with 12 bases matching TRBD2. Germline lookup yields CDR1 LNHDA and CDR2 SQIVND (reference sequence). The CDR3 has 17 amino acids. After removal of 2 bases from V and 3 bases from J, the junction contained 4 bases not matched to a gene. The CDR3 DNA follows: TGTGCCAGTAGTATAACCCGACTAGCGGGAGACACCGGGGAGCTGTTTTTT. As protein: CASSITRLAGDTGELFF.

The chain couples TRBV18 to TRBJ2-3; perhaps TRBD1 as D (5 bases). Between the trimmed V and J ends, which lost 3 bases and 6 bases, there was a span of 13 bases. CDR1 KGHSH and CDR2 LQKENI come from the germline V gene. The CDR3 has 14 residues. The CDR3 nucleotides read TGTGCCAGCTCACCCGTTGGCAGGGTGGATACGCAGTATTTT. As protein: CASSPVGRVDTQYF.

Here the CDR3 DNA reads TGTGCCAGCAGGTCCGGGACAGGGAGCAAGAGGGGGAAAGAGACCCAGTACTTC. Its translation is CASRSGTGSKRGKETQYF. The chain recombines TRBV11-2 with TRBJ2-5; 9 bases map to TRBD1. Germline CDR1 SGHAT, CDR2 FQNNGV. Trimming took 6 bases from V and 3 from J; bases not matched to a gene: 17. This CDR3 has 18 amino acids.

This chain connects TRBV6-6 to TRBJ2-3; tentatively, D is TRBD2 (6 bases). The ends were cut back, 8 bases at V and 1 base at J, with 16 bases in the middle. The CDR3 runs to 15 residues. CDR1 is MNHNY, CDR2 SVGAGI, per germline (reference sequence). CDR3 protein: CASCERVGGTDTQYF. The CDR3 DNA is TGTGCCAGCTGCGAGCGGGTGGGTGGCACAGATACGCAGTATTTT.

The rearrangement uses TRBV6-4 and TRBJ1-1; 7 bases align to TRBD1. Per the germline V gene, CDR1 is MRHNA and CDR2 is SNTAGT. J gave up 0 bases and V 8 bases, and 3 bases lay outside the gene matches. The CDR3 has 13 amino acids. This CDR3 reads CASGQDLNTEAFF. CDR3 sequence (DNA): TGTGCCAGCGGACAGGACCTGAACACTGAAGCTTTCTTT.

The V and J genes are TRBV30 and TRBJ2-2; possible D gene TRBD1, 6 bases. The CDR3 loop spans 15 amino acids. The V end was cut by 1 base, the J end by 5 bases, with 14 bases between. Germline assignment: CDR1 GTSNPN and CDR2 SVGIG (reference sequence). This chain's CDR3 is CAWSGAWTVTGELFF. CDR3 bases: TGTGCCTGGAGTGGCGCATGGACAGTAACCGGGGAGCTGTTTTTT. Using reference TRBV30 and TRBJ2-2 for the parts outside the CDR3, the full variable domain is SQTIHQWPATLVQPVGSPLSLECTVEGTSNPNLYWYRQAAGRGLQLLFYSVGIGQISSEVPQNLSASRPQDRQFILSSKKLLLSDSGFYLCAWSGAWTVTGELFFGEGSRLTVL.

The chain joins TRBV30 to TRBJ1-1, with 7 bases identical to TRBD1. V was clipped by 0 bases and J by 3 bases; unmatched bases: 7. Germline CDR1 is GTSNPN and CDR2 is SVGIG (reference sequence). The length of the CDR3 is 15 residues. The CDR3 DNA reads TGTGCCTGGAGTGTACAAAGCAGGGGGTACACTGAAGCTTTCTTT. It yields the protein CAWSVQSRGYTEAFF.

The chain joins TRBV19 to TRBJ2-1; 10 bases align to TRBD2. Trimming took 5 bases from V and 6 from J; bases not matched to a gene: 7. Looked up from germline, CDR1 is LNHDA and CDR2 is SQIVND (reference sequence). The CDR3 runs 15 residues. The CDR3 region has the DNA TGTGCCAGTAGTGTTAGCGGGAGGCCCGCCAATGAGCAGTTCTTC. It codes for CASSVSGRPANEQFF.

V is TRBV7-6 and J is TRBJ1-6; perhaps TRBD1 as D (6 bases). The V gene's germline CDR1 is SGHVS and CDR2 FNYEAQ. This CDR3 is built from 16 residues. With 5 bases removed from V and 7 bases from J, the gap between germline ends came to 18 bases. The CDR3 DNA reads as TGTGCCAGCAGCCTAGGTACAGGGTCAGGAAATTCACCCCTCCACTTT. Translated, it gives CASSLGTGSGNSPLHF.

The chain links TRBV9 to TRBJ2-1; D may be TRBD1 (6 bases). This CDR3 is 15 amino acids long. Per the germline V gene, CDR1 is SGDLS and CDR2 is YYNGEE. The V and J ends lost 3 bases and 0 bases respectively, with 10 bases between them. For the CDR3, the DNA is TGTGCCAGCAGCGATGGACAGAGCTCCTACAATGAGCAGTTCTTC. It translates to CASSDGQSSYNEQFF.

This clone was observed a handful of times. CDR3 sequence: CASSLGGTEANYGYTF. CDR3 in DNA: TGTGCCAGCAGCTTAGGAGGGACAGAGGCTAACTATGGCTACACCTTC. This rearrangement joins TRBV7-9 to TRBJ1-2, with 7 nucleotides matching TRBD1. The trim removed 1 base at V and 0 bases at J, leaving 5 bases unmatched. Germline V CDR1 and CDR2: SEHNR, FQNEAQ (reference sequence). CDR3 length equals 16 residues.

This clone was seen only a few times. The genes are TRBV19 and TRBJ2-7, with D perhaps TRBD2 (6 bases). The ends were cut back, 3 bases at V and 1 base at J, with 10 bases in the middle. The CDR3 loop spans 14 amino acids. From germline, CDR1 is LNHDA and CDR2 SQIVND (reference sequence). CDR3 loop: CASSIVSGSYEQYF. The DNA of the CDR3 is TGTGCCAGTAGTATTGTGAGCGGGTCCTACGAGCAGTACTTC.

CDR3 region: CASTRQPQETQYF. The CDR3 DNA is TGTGCCAGCACCCGACAGCCCCAAGAGACCCAGTACTTC. V and J are TRBV7-9 and TRBJ2-5; D is possibly TRBD1 (5 bases). The CDR3 totals 13 residues. V was shortened by 7 bases and J by 1 base, with 10 bases between the two germline ends. Germline CDR1 reads SEHNR; CDR2 reads FQNEAQ (reference sequence).

The CDR3 DNA sequence: TGTGCCAGCAGCGAGAGAGCGGGGACAGGGGAATCACCCCTCCACTTT. The encoded protein is CASSERAGTGESPLHF. This chain links TRBV7-9 with TRBJ1-6; 10 positions match TRBD1. The CDR3 sequence is 16 residues long. The trim removed 5 bases at V and 10 bases at J, leaving 11 bases unmatched. Germline V gene data show CDR1 as SEHNR and CDR2 as FQNEAQ (reference sequence).

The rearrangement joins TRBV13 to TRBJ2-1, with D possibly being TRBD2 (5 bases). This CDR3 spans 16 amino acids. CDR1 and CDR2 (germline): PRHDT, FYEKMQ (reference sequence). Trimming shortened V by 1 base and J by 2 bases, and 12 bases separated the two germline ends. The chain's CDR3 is CASSLDAGKTYNEQFF. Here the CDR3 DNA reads TGTGCCAGCAGCTTAGATGCCGGGAAGACCTACAATGAGCAGTTCTTC.